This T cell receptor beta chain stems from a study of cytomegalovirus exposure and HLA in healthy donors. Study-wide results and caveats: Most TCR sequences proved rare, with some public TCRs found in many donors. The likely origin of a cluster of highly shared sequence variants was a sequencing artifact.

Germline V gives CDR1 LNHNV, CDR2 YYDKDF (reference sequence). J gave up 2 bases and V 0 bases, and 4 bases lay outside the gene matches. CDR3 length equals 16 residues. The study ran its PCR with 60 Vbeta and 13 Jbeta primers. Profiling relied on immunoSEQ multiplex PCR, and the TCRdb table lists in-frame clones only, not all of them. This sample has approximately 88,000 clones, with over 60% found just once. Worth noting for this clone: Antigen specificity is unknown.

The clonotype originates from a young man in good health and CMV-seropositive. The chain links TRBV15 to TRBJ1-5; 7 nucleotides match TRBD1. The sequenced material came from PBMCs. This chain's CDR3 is CATSREGGSGNQPQHF. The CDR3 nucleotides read TGTGCCACCAGCAGAGAAGGGGGCAGTGGCAATCAGCCCCAGCATTTT.